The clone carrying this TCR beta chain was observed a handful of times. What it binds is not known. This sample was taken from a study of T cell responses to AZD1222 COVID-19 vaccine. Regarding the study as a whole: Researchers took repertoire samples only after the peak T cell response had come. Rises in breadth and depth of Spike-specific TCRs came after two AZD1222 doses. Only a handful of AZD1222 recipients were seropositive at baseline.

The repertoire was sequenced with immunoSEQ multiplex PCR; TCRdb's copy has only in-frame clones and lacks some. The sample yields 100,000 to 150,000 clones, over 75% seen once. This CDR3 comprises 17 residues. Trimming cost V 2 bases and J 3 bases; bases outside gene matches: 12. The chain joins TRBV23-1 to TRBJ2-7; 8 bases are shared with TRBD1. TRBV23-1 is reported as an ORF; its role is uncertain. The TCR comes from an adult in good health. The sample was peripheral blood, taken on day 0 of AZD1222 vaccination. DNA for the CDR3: TGCGCCAGCAGTCAAAGAAGGTCCGGGACAGGACTCTACGAGCAGTACTTC. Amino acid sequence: CASSQRRSGTGLYEQYF.